The T cell receptor (beta chain) under discussion was sequenced for a study of blood T cell repertoires in COVID-19. Study as a whole: T cells, B-cell-depleted T cells, or PBMCs provided the cDNA or gDNA that served as material.

In the original processing: Researchers report that nucleated cell counts were estimated from reference gene primer amplification. Sequencing was performed with immunoSEQ multiplex PCR; in TCRdb, only in-frame clones are kept and a portion is missing. That table is the source of V, J and clone size, and D and trimming were worked out from the DNA. The table lists fewer than 250,000 clones, under 90% of them singletons, with 3.6% in the top ten. Enrolled through a virtual design, the participants were between roughly 18 and 95 years of age and came from some 25 US areas. Before they entered the study, exposed participants had met a COVID-19 case within 2 weeks. Germline trimming cut 2 bases from V and 8 bases from J; bases unmatched to any gene: 8. Germline V gene lookup returns CDR1 MNHEY and CDR2 SVGAGI. CDR3 size: 16 residues.

The sequencing sample was made of PBMCs or T cells enriched from blood (not recorded which). The V and J genes are TRBV6-5 and TRBJ1-6, with 8 nucleotides matching TRBD1. The receptor's source is a middle-aged woman who had been exposed to COVID-19. The CDR3 DNA reads TGTGCCAGCAGTTACGCCCGGGACAGGTATCATTCACCCCTCCACTTT. It yields the protein CASSYARDRYHSPLHF.